Here is one TCR beta chain with its context. Its antigen is undetermined. The data originate from a study of vaccination effects on CD4 cells after COVID-19. CD4+ T cells were isolated after about nine days of culture. Two-dose BNT162b2 or mRNA-1273 vaccination was given to participants. No vaccinee had earlier SARS-CoV-2 infection, and nucleocapsid antibodies were negative. Here immunoSEQ multiplex PCR was the method, and the copy in TCRdb shows in-frame clones only, minus some. The sample shows approximately 57,000 clones, 78% of them seen only once. The source of this sequence is a human donor who received a COVID-19 vaccine. The specimen comprised CD4+ T cells from PBMCs cultured without peptide, sampled after COVID-19 vaccination.

The CDR3, as DNA: TGTGCCAGCTCACCAACAGGGCTAACTAATGAAAAACTGTTTTTT. Protein: CASSPTGLTNEKLFF. The chain combines TRBV18 with TRBJ1-4; possible D gene TRBD1, 6 bases. Trimming removed 2 bases at V and 1 base at J, with 8 bases between. The germline CDR1 and CDR2 sequences are KGHSH and LQKENI. This CDR3 comprises 15 residues. The entire variable domain, with the rest obtained from reference TRBV18 and TRBJ1-4, is as follows: NAGVMQNPRHLVRRRGQEARLRCSPMKGHSHVYWYRQLPEEGLKFMVYLQKENIIDESGMPKERFSAEFPKEGPSILRIQQVVRGDSAAYFCASSPTGLTNEKLFFGSGTQLSVL.